Presented here are 20 T cell receptor beta chains from one specimen sequenced in a study of blood T cell repertoires in COVID-19. The protocol was immunoSEQ multiplex PCR, while the TCRdb copy is restricted to in-frame clones and leaves out a portion. In the table there are about 160,000 clones, around 82% of which are singletons. The sequencing sample was made of PBMCs or T cells enriched from blood (not recorded which). These receptors were taken from a woman aged 45-65 years in a cohort exposed to, infected with or recovered from COVID-19 (not recorded which).

The chain joins TRBV5-1 to TRBJ2-7; the D gene is possibly TRBD1 (5 bases). Germline loops: CDR1 SGHRS, CDR2 YFSETQ. With 0 bases removed from V and 2 bases from J, the gap between germline ends came to 9 bases. The CDR3 length is 14 residues. The CDR3 region has the DNA TGCGCCAGCAGCTTGGGGACAAAAACCTACGAGCAGTACTTC. This sequence encodes CASSLGTKTYEQYF. The full variable domain, in which reference TRBV5-1 and TRBJ2-7 provide the parts outside the CDR3, is KAGVTQTPRYLIKTRGQQVTLSCSPISGHRSVSWYQQTPGQGLQFLFEYFSETQRNKGNFPGRFSGRQFSNSRSEMNVSTLELGDSALYLCASSLGTKTYEQYFGPGTRLTVT.

This chain joins TRBV21-1 and TRBJ2-7; the table's D call, TRBD2, has no DNA check behind it. TRBV21-1 represents a pseudogene. There are 12 residues in the CDR3. CDR3 nucleotides: TGTGCCAGCAGCAAAGTTCGTCGTGAGCAGTACTTC. It yields the protein CASSKVRREQYF.

This clone was observed a handful of times. The chain links TRBV27 to TRBJ1-5; TRBD1 might be the D (5 bases). CDR1 is MNHEY, CDR2 SMNVEV, per germline (reference sequence). The CDR3 has 17 amino acids. The germline V and J ends were trimmed by 5 bases and 4 bases, with 21 bases remaining between them. The CDR3 protein is CASSPTIGATGNQPQHF. The CDR3 DNA reads as TGTGCCAGCAGTCCCACTATTGGGGCCACGGGTAATCAGCCCCAGCATTTT.

V usage is TRBV7-2 and J usage is TRBJ1-3, with 7 nucleotides matching TRBD1. The CDR3 length is 16 residues. V dropped 4 bases and J dropped 0; count of bases not matched to a gene: 6. CDR1 is SGHTA and CDR2 is FQGNSA in the germline V gene. Here the CDR3 DNA reads TGTGCCAGCAGCTCGCCGACAGGGCCCTCTGGAAACACCATATATTTT. Protein sequence: CASSSPTGPSGNTIYF.

V is TRBV5-8 and J is TRBJ1-6, with D possibly TRBD1 on 6 matching bases. The CDR3 extends over 15 amino acids. Per the germline V gene, CDR1 is SGHTS and CDR2 is YDEGEE. Trimming pared 4 bases from V and 7 bases from J, leaving 15 bases between. DNA of the CDR3: TGTGCCAGCAGCCCCTGGGGGACACCCAATTCACCCCTCCACTTT. Its protein is CASSPWGTPNSPLHF.

The chain is built from TRBV6-5 and TRBJ1-3; D may be TRBD1 (6 bases). The germline V gene has CDR1 MNHEY and CDR2 SVGAGI. The CDR3 is 15 amino acids. Trimming took 5 bases from V and 4 from J, leaving 15 bases between them. In nucleotides, the CDR3 is TGTGCCAGCAGTAAAAACAGGGTAGTAGGAAACACCATATATTTT. It encodes CASSKNRVVGNTIYF.

There are a few counts of this clone. V gene TRBV6-1 combines with J gene TRBJ2-1; 8 positions agree with TRBD1. V was clipped by 3 bases and J by 11 bases; unmatched bases: 9. CDR3 length: 14 amino acids. Germline V gene data show CDR1 as MNHNS and CDR2 as SASEGT. CDR3 nucleotides: TGTGCCAGCAGTGACCCCGGGACAGGTGATAAGCAGTTCTTC. It yields the protein CASSDPGTGDKQFF.

This chain uses TRBV27 with TRBJ2-6; D ambiguous. CDR3 length: 18 amino acids. Germline V gene sequence: CDR1 MNHEY, CDR2 SMNVEV (reference sequence). Trimming removed 7 bases at V and 0 bases at J, with 19 bases between. CDR3 region: CASTSLFETPSGANVLTF. In DNA form, the CDR3 reads TGTGCCAGCACCTCACTATTTGAGACTCCCTCTGGGGCCAACGTCCTGACTTTC.

J is TRBJ2-2 and V is TRBV28, with 8 bases identical to TRBD2. The CDR3 extends over 15 amino acids. After removal of 5 bases from V and 6 bases from J, the junction contained 8 bases not matched to a gene. Germline V gene sequence: CDR1 MDHEN, CDR2 SYDVKM. CDR3 sequence reads: CASSPGTRVAGELFF. CDR3 DNA: TGTGCCAGCAGTCCCGGGACTAGGGTCGCCGGGGAGCTGTTTTTT.

This clone was seen a few times. The chain is built from TRBV29-1 and TRBJ2-5, with 7 positions matching TRBD1. Trimming at V came to 7 bases and at J to 4 bases, leaving 9 bases not matched to a gene. Germline-derived CDR1 and CDR2 are SQVTM and ANQGSEA. The CDR3 has 13 residues. CDR3 nucleotide sequence: TGCAGCGGGGGTGAGGGGGCTCCAGAGACCCAGTACTTC. The encoded protein is CSGGEGAPETQYF.

The V call is TRBV6-5, the J call TRBJ1-4, with D unresolved. With 6 bases removed from V and 4 bases from J, the gap between germline ends came to 15 bases. Germline V CDR1 and CDR2: MNHEY, SVGAGI. CDR3 size: 15 residues. CDR3 loop: CASSRLVRGNEKLFF. In nucleotides, the CDR3 is TGTGCCAGCAGCCGACTCGTGCGGGGTAATGAAAAACTGTTTTTT.

The chain is built from TRBV24-1 and TRBJ2-7, with 8 bases that match TRBD1. The germline V gene has CDR1 KGHDR and CDR2 SFDVKD. CDR3 length equals 13 residues. V gave up 7 bases and J gave up 2 bases; unmatched junction bases: 3. CDR3 in DNA: TGTGCCACCAGCGACAGGGGTACCTACGAGCAGTACTTC. It yields the protein CATSDRGTYEQYF.

This clone was counted once. The chain recombines TRBV5-1 with TRBJ2-5; a possible D gene is TRBD2 (6 bases). CDR1 and CDR2 from the germline V gene are SGHRS and YFSETQ. Deletions cut 4 bases from V and 5 bases from J, with 15 bases between. This CDR3 comprises 14 residues. The CDR3 sequence: CASSGMTSLETQYF. DNA of the CDR3: TGCGCCAGCAGCGGGATGACTAGTTTGGAGACCCAGTACTTC.

The genes are TRBV4-1 and TRBJ2-7; TRBD2 is a possible D gene (6 bases). The CDR3 is 16 amino acids. CDR1 is MGHRA and CDR2 is YSYEKL in the germline V gene. V was trimmed by 2 bases and J by 7 bases, leaving 21 bases between them. CDR3 protein: CASSQPVSSGSGEQYF. CDR3 sequence (DNA): TGCGCCAGCAGCCAACCCGTATCCAGCGGGTCGGGGGAGCAGTACTTC.

This clone appeared a few times. This chain uses TRBV19 with TRBJ1-1; D might be TRBD1 (6 bases). The V end was cut by 7 bases, the J end by 0 bases, with 24 bases between. Per the germline V gene, CDR1 is LNHDA and CDR2 is SQIVND (reference sequence). This CDR3 is built from 18 residues. Written as DNA, the CDR3 is TGTGCCAGTAATTTGGGTCAGGGGTCCGCGACCATGAACACTGAAGCTTTCTTT. It encodes CASNLGQGSATMNTEAFF.

This clone was seen once. V gene TRBV7-2 combines with J gene TRBJ2-1; TRBD2 matches 8 bases. The CDR3 consists of 15 residues. V shed 3 bases and J 3 bases; nucleotides not matched to a gene: 4. Per the germline V gene, CDR1 is SGHTA and CDR2 is FQGNSA. The CDR3 reads CASSLSTSGYNEQFF. The CDR3 DNA reads as TGTGCCAGCAGCTTGAGTACTAGCGGCTACAATGAGCAGTTCTTC.

The rearrangement links TRBV5-8 to TRBJ1-2; D is possibly TRBD1 (6 bases). This CDR3 has 13 residues. CDR1 and CDR2 (germline): SGHTS, YDEGEE. V shed 3 bases and J shed 1 base, with 7 bases lying between them. In DNA form, the CDR3 reads TGTGCCAGCAGCTCGGACAGTAACTATGGCTACACCTTC. This gives the protein CASSSDSNYGYTF.

This chain uses TRBV28 with TRBJ2-5, with a possible D match to TRBD2 (6 bases). CDR1 is MDHEN and CDR2 is SYDVKM in the germline V gene. V lost 5 bases and J lost 5, with 15 bases in between. The CDR3 has 14 residues. CDR3 in DNA: TGTGCCAGCAGTCAGTTACCGGGGAGGGAGACCCAGTACTTC. Its translation: CASSQLPGRETQYF.

This chain links TRBV4-3 with TRBJ1-5; D is uncertain. Between the trimmed V and J ends, which lost 3 bases and 5 bases, there was a span of 11 bases. The CDR3 is made up of 14 amino acids. In germline, CDR1 is LGHNA, CDR2 YSLEER. The CDR3 nucleotides are TGCGCCAGCAGCCACGATTTGCGGGATCAGCCCCAGCATTTT. Its translation: CASSHDLRDQPQHF.

The chain has TRBV7-2 and TRBJ2-7; a weak D match, TRBD1 (6 bases). The CDR3 totals 16 residues. V shed 5 bases and J shed 2 bases, with 19 bases lying between them. Germline CDR1 reads SGHTA; CDR2 reads FQGNSA. The CDR3 DNA follows: TGTGCCAGCAGCCCGAAATCAGGGGATGGGGCCTACGAGCAGTACTTC. Protein product: CASSPKSGDGAYEQYF.